This record concerns one T cell receptor beta chain sequence. TCRdb passed the RT-PCR reads through MiXCR, listing each CDR3 protein once. The sample contains 390,000 or so distinct CDR3 sequences, 16% of which appear only once. Germline V gives CDR1 SGHTA, CDR2 FQGTGA. V shed 2 bases and J shed 5 bases, with 12 bases lying between them. The CDR3 is 14 amino acids. The data belong to a study of patients and donors after allogeneic stem cell transplantation. This sequence was found in a human donor who was either an allogeneic HSCT recipient or a stem cell or donor lymphocyte infusion donor (not recorded which). It is not recorded whose cells these are; they may come from a transplant donor. The V and J genes are TRBV7-3 and TRBJ2-5, with a tentative D call TRBD2 (7 bases). Sequencing used blood, either unsorted or a sorted T cell fraction (not recorded which). Written as DNA, the CDR3 is TGTGCCAGCAGCTTATGGGGGGGCGAGGAGACCCAGTACTTC. This encodes CASSLWGGEETQYF.